This T cell receptor (beta chain) was observed in a study of early T cells in non-severe SARS-CoV-2 infection. Study in general: Chains from this unsorted whole-blood bulk RNA could not be paired.

Findings of the study overall: Anti-spike CD8 responses were favored in VDJdb matching, and private and CD4 specificities were missed.

Each single cDNA molecule received a unique molecular identifier. TCRdb fed the 5' RACE reads into MiXCR, producing one record per CDR3 protein. The profile shows 55,000 to 75,000 distinct CDR3 sequences, over 8% of them singletons. A note on this clonotype: No antigen is known for it.

The material was whole blood, obtained at baseline. The TCR sequence derives from an adult who was a healthcare worker with PCR-confirmed SARS-CoV-2 infection or an uninfected control (not recorded which).

The CDR3 DNA reads TGTGCCAGCAGTTTGGACAGGGATAACTATGGCTACACCTTC. It specifies CASSLDRDNYGYTF. The chain joins TRBV28 to TRBJ1-2; TRBD1 matches 8 bases. Germline loops: CDR1 MDHEN, CDR2 SYDVKM. V trimming: 3 bases; J trimming: 1 base; junction bases outside the gene matches: 1. This CDR3 has 14 residues.